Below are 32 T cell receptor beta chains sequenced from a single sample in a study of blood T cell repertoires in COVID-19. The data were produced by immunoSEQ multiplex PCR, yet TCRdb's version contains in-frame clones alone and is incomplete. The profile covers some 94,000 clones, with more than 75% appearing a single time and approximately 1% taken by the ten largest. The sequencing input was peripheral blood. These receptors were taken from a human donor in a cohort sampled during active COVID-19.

In nucleotides, the CDR3 is TGTGCCAGTAGTAGCCTCGTAGCTAACTATGGCTACACCTTC. Protein product: CASSSLVANYGYTF. The chain carries TRBV19 and TRBJ1-2; D call uncertain. Trimming took 4 bases from V and 0 from J, leaving 9 bases between them. The CDR3 is 14 residues long. Germline assignment: CDR1 LNHDA and CDR2 SQIVND (reference sequence).

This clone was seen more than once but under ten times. CDR3 in amino acids: CAISESPGLGVDTQYF. The CDR3 nucleotides read TGTGCCATCAGTGAGTCCCCGGGACTAGGCGTAGATACGCAGTATTTT. The V gene is TRBV10-3, the J gene TRBJ2-3; 8 bases line up with TRBD2. The V and J ends lost 0 bases and 5 bases, in that order; junction bases with no gene match: 7. CDR1 is ENHRY, CDR2 SYGVKD, per germline. The CDR3 extends over 16 amino acids.

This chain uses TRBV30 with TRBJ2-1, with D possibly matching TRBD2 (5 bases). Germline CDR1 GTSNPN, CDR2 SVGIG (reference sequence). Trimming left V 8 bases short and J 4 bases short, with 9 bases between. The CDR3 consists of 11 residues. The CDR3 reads CALRGYNEQFF. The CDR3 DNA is TGTGCCCTGAGAGGGTACAATGAGCAGTTCTTC.

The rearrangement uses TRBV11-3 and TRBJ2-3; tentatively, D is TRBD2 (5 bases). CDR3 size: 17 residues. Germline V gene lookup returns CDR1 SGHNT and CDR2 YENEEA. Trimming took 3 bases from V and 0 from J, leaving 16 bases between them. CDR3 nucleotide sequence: TGTGCCAGCAGCTTGGGTATTGTCGGCGGGAGCACAGATACGCAGTATTTT. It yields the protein CASSLGIVGGSTDTQYF.

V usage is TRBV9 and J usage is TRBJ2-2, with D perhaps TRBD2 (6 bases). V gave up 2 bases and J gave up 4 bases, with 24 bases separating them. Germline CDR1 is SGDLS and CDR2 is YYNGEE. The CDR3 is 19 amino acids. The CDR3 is CASSVRDAIWGGATGELFF. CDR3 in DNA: TGTGCCAGCAGCGTCCGCGACGCGATATGGGGCGGGGCCACCGGGGAGCTGTTTTTT.

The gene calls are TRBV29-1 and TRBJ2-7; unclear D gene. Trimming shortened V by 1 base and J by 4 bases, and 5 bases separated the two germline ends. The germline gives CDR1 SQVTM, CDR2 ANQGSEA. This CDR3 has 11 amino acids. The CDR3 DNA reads TGCAGCGTTGAAGCAGGATACGAGCAGTACTTC. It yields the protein CSVEAGYEQYF.

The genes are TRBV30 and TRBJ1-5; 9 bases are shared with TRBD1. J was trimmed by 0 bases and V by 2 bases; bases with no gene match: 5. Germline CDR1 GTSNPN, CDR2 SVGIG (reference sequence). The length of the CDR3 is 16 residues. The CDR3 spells CAWSTQGALSNQPQHF. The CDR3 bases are TGTGCCTGGAGTACACAGGGGGCCCTTAGCAATCAGCCCCAGCATTTT.

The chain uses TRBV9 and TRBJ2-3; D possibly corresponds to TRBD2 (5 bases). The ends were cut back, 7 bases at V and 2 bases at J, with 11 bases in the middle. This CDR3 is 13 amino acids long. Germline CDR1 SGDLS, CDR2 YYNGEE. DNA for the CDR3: TGTGCCAGCGGCAGCGGACCCACAGATACGCAGTATTTT. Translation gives CASGSGPTDTQYF.

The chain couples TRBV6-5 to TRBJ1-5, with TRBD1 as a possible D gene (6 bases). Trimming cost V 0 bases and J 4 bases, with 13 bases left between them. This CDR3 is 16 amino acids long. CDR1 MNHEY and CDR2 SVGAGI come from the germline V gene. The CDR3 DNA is TGTGCCAGCAGTTACTCTTACGACAGGCTTAATCAGCCCCAGCATTTT. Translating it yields CASSYSYDRLNQPQHF.

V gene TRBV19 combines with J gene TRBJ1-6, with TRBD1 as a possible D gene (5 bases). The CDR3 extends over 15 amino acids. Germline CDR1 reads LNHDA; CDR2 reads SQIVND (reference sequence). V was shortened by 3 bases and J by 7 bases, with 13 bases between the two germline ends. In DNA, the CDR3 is TGTGCCAGTAGTATTGATCGACAGCTAAATTCACCCCTCCACTTT. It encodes CASSIDRQLNSPLHF.

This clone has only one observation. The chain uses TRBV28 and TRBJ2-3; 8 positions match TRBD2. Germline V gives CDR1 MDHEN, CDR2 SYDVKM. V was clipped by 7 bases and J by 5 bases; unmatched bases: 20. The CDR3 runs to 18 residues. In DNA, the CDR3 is TGTGCCAGCACCACCGGGGGGGCAGGGATAGCGGCACAAGATACGCAGTATTTT. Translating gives CASTTGGAGIAAQDTQYF.

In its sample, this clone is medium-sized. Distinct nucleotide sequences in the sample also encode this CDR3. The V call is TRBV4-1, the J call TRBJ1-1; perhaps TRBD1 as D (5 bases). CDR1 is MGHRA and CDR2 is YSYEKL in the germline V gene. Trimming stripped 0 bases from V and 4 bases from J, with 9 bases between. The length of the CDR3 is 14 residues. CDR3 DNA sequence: TGCGCCAGCAGCCAAGATAGAAGGGGCACTGAAGCTTTCTTT. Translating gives CASSQDRRGTEAFF.

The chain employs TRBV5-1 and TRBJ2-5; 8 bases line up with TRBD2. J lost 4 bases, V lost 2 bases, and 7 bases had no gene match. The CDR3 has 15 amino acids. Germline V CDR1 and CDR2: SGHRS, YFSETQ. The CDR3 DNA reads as TGCGCCAGCAGCTTCACAGCGGGAGTAATAGAGACCCAGTACTTC. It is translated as CASSFTAGVIETQYF.

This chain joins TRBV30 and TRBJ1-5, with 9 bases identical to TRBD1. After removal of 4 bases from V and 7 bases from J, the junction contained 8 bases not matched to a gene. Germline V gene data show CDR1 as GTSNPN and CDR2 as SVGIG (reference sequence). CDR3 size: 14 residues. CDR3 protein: CAWNKRQGDQPQHF. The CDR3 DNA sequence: TGTGCCTGGAACAAGAGACAGGGGGACCAGCCCCAGCATTTT. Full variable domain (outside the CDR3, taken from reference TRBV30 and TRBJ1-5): SQTIHQWPATLVQPVGSPLSLECTVEGTSNPNLYWYRQAAGRGLQLLFYSVGIGQISSEVPQNLSASRPQDRQFILSSKKLLLSDSGFYLCAWNKRQGDQPQHFGDGTRLSIL.

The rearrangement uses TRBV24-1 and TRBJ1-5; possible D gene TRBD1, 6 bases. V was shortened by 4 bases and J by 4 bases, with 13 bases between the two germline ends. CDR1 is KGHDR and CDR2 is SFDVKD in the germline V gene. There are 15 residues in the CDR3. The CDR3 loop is CATSDPSRGNQPQHF. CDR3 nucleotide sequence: TGTGCCACCAGTGACCCCAGCAGGGGAAATCAGCCCCAGCATTTT.

The CDR3 coding sequence is TGTGCCAGCTCACAGACAGGGGGCGGAAGATCAGATACGCAGTATTTT. Its translation is CASSQTGGGRSDTQYF. The V gene is TRBV18, the J gene TRBJ2-3, with 10 positions matching TRBD1. V lost 4 bases to trimming and J lost 4 bases; unmatched junction nucleotides: 8. The CDR3 consists of 16 residues. CDR1 is KGHSH and CDR2 is LQKENI in the germline V gene. Full variable domain (outside the CDR3, taken from reference TRBV18 and TRBJ2-3): NAGVMQNPRHLVRRRGQEARLRCSPMKGHSHVYWYRQLPEEGLKFMVYLQKENIIDESGMPKERFSAEFPKEGPSILRIQQVVRGDSAAYFCASSQTGGGRSDTQYFGPGTRLTVL.

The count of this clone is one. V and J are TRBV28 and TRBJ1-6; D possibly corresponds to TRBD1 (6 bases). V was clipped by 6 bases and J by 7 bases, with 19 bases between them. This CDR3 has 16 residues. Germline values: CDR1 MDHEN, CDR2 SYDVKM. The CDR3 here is CASSQGGGAGNSPLHF. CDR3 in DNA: TGTGCCAGCAGCCAAGGTGGGGGCGCCGGGAATTCACCCCTCCACTTT. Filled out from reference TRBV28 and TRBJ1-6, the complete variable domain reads DVKVTQSSRYLVKRTGEKVFLECVQDMDHENMFWYRQDPGLGLRLIYFSYDVKMKEKGDIPEGYSVSREKKERFSLILESASTNQTSMYLCASSQGGGAGNSPLHFGNGTRLTVT.

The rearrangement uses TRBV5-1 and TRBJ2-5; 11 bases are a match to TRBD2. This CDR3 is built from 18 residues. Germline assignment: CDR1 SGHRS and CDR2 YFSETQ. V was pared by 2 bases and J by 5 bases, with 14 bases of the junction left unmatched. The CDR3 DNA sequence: TGCGCCAGCAGCTTAATAACCTTAGCGGGAGGGCGGGCGGAGACCCAGTACTTC. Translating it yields CASSLITLAGGRAETQYF.

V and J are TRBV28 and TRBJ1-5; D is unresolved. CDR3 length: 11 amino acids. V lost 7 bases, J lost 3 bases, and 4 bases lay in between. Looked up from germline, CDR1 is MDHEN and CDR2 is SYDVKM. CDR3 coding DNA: TGTGCCAGCAATAACAATCAGCCCCAGCATTTT. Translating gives CASNNNQPQHF.

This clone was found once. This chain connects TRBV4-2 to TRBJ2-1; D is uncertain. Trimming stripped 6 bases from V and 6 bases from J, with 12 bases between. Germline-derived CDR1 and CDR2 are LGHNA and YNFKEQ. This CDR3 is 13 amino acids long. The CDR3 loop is CASSPPRSNEQFF. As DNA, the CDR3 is TGTGCCAGCAGTCCCCCGCGGTCCAATGAGCAGTTCTTC.

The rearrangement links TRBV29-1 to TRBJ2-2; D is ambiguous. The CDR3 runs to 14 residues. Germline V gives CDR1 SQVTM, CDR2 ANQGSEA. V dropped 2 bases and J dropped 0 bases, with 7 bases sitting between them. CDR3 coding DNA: TGCAGCGTTGAAATCGGGTCGAACACCGGGGAGCTGTTTTTT. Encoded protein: CSVEIGSNTGELFF.

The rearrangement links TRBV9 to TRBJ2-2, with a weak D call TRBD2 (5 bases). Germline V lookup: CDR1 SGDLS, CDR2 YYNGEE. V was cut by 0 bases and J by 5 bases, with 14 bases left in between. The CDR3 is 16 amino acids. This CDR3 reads CASSVERNSETGELFF. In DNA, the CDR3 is TGTGCCAGCAGCGTAGAGCGGAACAGCGAAACCGGGGAGCTGTTTTTT.

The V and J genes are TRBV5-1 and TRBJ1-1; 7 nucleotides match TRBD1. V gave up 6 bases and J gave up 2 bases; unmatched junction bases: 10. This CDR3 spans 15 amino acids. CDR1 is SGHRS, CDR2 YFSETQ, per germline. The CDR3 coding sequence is TGCGCCAGCAAATTTACAGGGGACAGTAACACTGAAGCTTTCTTT. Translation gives CASKFTGDSNTEAFF.

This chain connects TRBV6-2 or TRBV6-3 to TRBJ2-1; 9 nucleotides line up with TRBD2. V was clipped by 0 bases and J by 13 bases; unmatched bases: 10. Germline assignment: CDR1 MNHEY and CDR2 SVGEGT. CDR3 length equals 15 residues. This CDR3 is CASSYSAGGPTTQFF. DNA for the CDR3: TGTGCCAGCAGTTACTCGGCGGGAGGGCCTACCACCCAGTTCTTC.

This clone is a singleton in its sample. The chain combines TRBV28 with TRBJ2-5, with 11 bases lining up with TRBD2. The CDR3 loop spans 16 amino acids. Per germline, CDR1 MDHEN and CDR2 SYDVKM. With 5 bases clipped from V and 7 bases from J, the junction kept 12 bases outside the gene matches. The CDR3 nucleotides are TGTGCCAGCAGTCCTCCTCATAGCGGGAGGGAAGGGACCCAGTACTTC. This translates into CASSPPHSGREGTQYF.

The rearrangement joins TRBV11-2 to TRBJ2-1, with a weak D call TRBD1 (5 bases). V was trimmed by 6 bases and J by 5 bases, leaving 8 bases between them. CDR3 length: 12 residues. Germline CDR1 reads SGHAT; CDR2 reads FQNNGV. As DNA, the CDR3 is TGTGCCAGCAGGCCCAGGGACAATGAGCAGTTCTTC. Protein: CASRPRDNEQFF. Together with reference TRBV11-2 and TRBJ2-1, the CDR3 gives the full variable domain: EAGVAQSPRYKIIEKRQSVAFWCNPISGHATLYWYQQILGQGPKLLIQFQNNGVVDDSQLPKDRFSAERLKGVDSTLKIQPAKLEDSAVYLCASRPRDNEQFFGPGTRLTVL.

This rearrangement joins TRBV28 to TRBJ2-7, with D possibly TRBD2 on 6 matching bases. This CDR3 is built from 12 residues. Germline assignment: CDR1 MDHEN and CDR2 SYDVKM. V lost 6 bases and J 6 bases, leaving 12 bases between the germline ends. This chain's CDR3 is CASRSGPLEQYF. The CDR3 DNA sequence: TGTGCCAGCAGGAGCGGGCCTCTCGAGCAGTACTTC. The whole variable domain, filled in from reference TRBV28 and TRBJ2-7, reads DVKVTQSSRYLVKRTGEKVFLECVQDMDHENMFWYRQDPGLGLRLIYFSYDVKMKEKGDIPEGYSVSREKKERFSLILESASTNQTSMYLCASRSGPLEQYFGPGTRLTVT.

CDR3 loop: CASSQGFNTGELFF. The CDR3 nucleotides are TGTGCCAGCAGCCAGGGGTTTAACACCGGGGAGCTGTTTTTT. The V call is TRBV5-6, the J call TRBJ2-2; D possibly corresponds to TRBD1 (6 bases). V was trimmed by 4 bases and J by 2 bases, leaving 9 bases between them. Germline loops: CDR1 SGHDT, CDR2 YYEEEE. This CDR3 region has 14 residues. Using reference TRBV5-6 and TRBJ2-2 for the parts outside the CDR3, the full variable domain is DAGVTQSPTHLIKTRGQQVTLRCSPKSGHDTVSWYQQALGQGPQFIFQYYEEEERQRGNFPDRFSGHQFPNYSSELNVNALLLGDSALYLCASSQGFNTGELFFGEGSRLTVL.

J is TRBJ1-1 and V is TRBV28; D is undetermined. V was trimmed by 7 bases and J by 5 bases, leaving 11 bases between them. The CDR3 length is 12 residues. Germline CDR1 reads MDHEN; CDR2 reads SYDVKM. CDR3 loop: CASTRGGTEAFF. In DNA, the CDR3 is TGTGCCAGCACCCGGGGAGGGACTGAAGCTTTCTTT.

For the CDR3, the DNA is TGTGCCAGCAGTTCCGGCTCCCCCAGGGACAATGAGCAGTTCTTC. As protein: CASSSGSPRDNEQFF. The chain couples TRBV27 to TRBJ2-1; D might be TRBD1 (5 bases). The V and J ends lost 4 bases and 5 bases respectively, with 15 bases between them. Germline CDR1 and CDR2: MNHEY and SMNVEV (reference sequence). The CDR3 length is 15 residues.

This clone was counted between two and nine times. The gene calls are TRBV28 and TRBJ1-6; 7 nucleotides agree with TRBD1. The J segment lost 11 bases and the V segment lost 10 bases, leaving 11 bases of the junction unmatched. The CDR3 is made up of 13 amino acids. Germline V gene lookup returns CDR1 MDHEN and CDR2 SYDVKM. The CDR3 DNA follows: TGTGCCATCAACCGGGACAGAACGACACCCCTCCACTTT. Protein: CAINRDRTTPLHF.

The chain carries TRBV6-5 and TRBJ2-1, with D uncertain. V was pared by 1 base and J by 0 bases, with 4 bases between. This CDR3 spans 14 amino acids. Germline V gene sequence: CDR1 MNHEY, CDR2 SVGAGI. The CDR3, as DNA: TGTGCCAGCAGTTACTACAGCTCCTACAATGAGCAGTTCTTC. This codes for CASSYYSSYNEQFF.